This T cell receptor beta chain was sequenced in a study of shared clonotypes between healthy human individuals. TCRdb's copy holds only in-frame clones and misses some; the assay was immunoSEQ multiplex PCR. Of more than 900,000 clones listed, about 84% were seen once; the top ten hold 0.55% to 0.7%. Study findings and constraints: Rarefaction gave evidence that sorted-subset sequencing remained incomplete despite large depth. The study found roughly 5% of naive CD4 clonotypes shared across a few donors.

CDR3 length equals 17 residues. The V gene lost 4 bases and the J gene lost 3 bases, with 22 bases spanning the gap. Germline CDR1 and CDR2: SGHDT and YYEEEE. Remarks on this clone: The target antigen is unknown.

This chain uses TRBV5-6 with TRBJ1-2, with a tentative D call TRBD1 (6 bases). The sample consisted of memory CD4+ T cells from PBMCs. Documented subset: CD45RA-negative fraction. This clonotype was obtained from a young man in good health. Some clones in this sample may be carry-over from other donors' samples. This CDR3 reads CASSPTSDRFDYYGYTF. CDR3 DNA sequence: TGTGCCAGCAGCCCCACTTCCGACAGGTTTGACTACTATGGCTACACCTTC.